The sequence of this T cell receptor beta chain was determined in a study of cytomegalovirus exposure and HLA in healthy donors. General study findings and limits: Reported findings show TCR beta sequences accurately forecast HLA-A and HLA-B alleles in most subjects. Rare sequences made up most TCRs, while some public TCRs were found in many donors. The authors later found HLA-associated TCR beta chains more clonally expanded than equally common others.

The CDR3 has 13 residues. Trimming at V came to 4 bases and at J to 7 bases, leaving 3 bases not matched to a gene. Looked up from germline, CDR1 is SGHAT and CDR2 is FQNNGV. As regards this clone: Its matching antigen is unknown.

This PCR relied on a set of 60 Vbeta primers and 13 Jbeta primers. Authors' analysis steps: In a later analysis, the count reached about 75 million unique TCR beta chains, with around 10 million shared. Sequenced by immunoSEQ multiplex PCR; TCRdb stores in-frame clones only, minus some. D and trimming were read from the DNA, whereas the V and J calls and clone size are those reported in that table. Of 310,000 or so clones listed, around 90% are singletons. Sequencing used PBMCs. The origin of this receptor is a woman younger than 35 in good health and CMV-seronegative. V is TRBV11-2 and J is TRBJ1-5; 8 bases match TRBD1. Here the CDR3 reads CASSSQGGQPQHF. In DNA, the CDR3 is TGTGCCAGCAGCTCACAGGGGGGCCAGCCCCAGCATTTT.